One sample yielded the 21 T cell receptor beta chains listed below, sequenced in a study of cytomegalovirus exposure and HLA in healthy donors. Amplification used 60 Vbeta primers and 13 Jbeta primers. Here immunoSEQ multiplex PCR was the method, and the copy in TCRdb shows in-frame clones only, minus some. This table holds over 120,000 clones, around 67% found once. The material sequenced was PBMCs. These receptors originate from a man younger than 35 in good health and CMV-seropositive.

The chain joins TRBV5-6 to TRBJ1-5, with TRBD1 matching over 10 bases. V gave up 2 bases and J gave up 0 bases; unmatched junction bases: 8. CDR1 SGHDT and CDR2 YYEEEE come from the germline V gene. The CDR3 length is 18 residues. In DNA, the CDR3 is TGTGCCAGCAGCTTAGGGGGGACAGGGGTTTATAGCAATCAGCCCCAGCATTTT. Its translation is CASSLGGTGVYSNQPQHF. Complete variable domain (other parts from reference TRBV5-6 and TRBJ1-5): DAGVTQSPTHLIKTRGQQVTLRCSPKSGHDTVSWYQQALGQGPQFIFQYYEEEERQRGNFPDRFSGHQFPNYSSELNVNALLLGDSALYLCASSLGGTGVYSNQPQHFGDGTRLSIL.

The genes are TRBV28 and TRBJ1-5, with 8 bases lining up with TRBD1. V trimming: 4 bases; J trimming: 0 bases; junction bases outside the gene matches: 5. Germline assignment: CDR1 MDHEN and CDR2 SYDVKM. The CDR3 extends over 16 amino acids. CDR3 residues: CASSSQGDFSNQPQHF. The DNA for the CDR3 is TGTGCCAGCAGTTCACAGGGGGACTTTAGCAATCAGCCCCAGCATTTT.

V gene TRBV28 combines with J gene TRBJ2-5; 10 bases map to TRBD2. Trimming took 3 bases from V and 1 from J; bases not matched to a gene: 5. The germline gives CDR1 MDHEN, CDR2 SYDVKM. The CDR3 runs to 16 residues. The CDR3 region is CASSLGLAGAQETQYF. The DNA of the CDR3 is TGTGCCAGCAGTTTGGGGCTAGCGGGGGCCCAAGAGACCCAGTACTTC.

The CDR3 DNA reads as TGTGCCAGCAGTCCCCTCCTCAGGGGACCAGCTTTCTTT. Protein: CASSPLLRGPAFF. The chain links TRBV6-5 to TRBJ1-1, with D possibly being TRBD1 (6 bases). Trimming took 5 bases from V and 10 from J, leaving 17 bases between them. The CDR3 is 13 amino acids. Germline lookup yields CDR1 MNHEY and CDR2 SVGAGI.

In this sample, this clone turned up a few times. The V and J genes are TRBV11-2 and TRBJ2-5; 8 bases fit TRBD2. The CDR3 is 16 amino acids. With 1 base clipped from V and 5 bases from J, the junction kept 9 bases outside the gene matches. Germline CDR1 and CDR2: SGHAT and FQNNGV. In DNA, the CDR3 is TGTGCCAGCAGCTTAGGAGTTGGCGGGAGGACCGAGACCCAGTACTTC. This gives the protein CASSLGVGGRTETQYF. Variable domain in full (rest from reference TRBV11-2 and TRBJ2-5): EAGVAQSPRYKIIEKRQSVAFWCNPISGHATLYWYQQILGQGPKLLIQFQNNGVVDDSQLPKDRFSAERLKGVDSTLKIQPAKLEDSAVYLCASSLGVGGRTETQYFGPGTRLLVL.

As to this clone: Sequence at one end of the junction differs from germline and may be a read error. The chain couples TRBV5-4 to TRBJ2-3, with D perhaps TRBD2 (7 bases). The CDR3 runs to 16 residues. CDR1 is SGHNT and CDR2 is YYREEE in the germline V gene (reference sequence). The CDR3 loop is CAGSLRIGGGSDTQYF. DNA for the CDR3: TGTGCCGGCAGCCTCCGCATAGGGGGGGGATCAGATACGCAGTATTTT.

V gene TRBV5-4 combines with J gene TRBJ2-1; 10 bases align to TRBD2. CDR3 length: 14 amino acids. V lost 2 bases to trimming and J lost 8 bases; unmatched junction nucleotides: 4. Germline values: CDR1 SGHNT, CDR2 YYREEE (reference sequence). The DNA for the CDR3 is TGTGCCAGCAGCTTCCTAGCGGGGGTGGATGAGCAGTTCTTC. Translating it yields CASSFLAGVDEQFF.

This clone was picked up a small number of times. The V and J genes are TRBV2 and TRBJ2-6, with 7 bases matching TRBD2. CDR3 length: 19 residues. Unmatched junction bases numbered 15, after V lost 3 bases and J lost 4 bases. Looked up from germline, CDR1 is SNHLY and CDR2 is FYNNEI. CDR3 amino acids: CASSESPRGRARGANVLTF. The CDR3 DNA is TGTGCCAGCAGTGAGTCCCCGCGGGGGAGGGCGAGGGGGGCCAACGTCCTGACTTTC.

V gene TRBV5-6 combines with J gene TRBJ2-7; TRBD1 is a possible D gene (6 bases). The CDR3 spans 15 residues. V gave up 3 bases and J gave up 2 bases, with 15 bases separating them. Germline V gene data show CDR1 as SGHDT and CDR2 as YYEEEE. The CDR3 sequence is CASSYSQGSTYEQYF. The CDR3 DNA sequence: TGTGCCAGCAGCTACTCTCAGGGGTCTACCTACGAGCAGTACTTC. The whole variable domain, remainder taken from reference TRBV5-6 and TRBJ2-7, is DAGVTQSPTHLIKTRGQQVTLRCSPKSGHDTVSWYQQALGQGPQFIFQYYEEEERQRGNFPDRFSGHQFPNYSSELNVNALLLGDSALYLCASSYSQGSTYEQYFGPGTRLTVT.

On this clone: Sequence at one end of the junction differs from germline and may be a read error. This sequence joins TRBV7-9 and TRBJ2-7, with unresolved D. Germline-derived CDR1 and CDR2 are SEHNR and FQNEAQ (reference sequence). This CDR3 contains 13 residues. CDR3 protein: CSSSVSGSYEQYF. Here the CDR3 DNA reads TGTTCCAGCAGCGTCTCCGGGTCCTACGAGCAGTACTTC. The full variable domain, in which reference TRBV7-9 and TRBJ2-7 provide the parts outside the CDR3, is DTGVSQNPRHKITKRGQNVTFRCDPISEHNRLYWYRQTLGQGPEFLTYFQNEAQLEKSRLLSDRFSAERPKGSFSTLEIQRTEQGDSAMYLCSSSVSGSYEQYFGPGTRLTVT.

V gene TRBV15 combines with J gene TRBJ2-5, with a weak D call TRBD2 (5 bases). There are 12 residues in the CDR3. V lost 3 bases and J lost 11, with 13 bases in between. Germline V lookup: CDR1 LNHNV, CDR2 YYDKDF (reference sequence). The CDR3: CATSRDGWEQYF. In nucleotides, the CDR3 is TGTGCCACCAGCAGGGACGGCTGGGAGCAGTACTTC.

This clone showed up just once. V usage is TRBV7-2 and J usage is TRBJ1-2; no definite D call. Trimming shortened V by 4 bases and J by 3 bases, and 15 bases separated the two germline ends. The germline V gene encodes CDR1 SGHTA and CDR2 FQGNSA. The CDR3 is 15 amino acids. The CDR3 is CASSSRASGDYGYTF. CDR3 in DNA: TGTGCCAGCAGCTCCCGGGCCTCCGGGGACTATGGCTACACCTTC. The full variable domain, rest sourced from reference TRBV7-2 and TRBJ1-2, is GAGVSQSPSNKVTEKGKDVELRCDPISGHTALYWYRQSLGQGLEFLIYFQGNSAPDKSGLPSDRFSAERTGGSVSTLTIQRTQQEDSAVYLCASSSRASGDYGYTFGSGTRLTVV.

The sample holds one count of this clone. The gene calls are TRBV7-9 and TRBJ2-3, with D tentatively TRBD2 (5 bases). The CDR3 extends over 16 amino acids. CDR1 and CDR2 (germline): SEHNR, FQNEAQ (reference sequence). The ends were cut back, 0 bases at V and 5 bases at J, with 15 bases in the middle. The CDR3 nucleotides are TGTGCCAGCAGCTTAGCACTGGCTGCCGGAGGAGATACGCAGTATTTT. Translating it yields CASSLALAAGGDTQYF.

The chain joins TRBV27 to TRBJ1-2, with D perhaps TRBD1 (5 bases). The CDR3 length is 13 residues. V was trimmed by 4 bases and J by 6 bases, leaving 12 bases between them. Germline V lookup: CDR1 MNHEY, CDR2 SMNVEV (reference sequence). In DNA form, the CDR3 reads TGTGCCAGCAGTTGGGTGGGGGGAAATGGCTACACCTTC. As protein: CASSWVGGNGYTF.

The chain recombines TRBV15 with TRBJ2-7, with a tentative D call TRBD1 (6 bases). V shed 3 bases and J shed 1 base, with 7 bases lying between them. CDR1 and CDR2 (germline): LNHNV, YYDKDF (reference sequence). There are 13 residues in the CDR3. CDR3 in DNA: TGTGCCACCAGCAGTGGACAGTCCTACGAGCAGTACTTC. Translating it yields CATSSGQSYEQYF.

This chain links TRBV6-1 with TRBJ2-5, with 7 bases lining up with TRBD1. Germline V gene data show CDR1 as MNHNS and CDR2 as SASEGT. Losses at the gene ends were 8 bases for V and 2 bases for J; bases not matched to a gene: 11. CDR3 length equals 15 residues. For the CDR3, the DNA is TGTGCCAGCTCTCAGAGGACAGGATCACAAGAGACCCAGTACTTC. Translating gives CASSQRTGSQETQYF.

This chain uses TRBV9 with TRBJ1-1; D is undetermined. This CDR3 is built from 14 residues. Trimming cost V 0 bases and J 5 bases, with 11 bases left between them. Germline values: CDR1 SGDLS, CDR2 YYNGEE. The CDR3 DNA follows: TGTGCCAGCAGCGTAGGGAGTGATGGTACTGAAGCTTTCTTT. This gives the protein CASSVGSDGTEAFF.

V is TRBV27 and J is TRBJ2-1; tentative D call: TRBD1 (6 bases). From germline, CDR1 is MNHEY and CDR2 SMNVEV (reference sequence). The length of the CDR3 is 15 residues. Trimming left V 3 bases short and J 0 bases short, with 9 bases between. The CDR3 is CASSFTGSSYNEQFF. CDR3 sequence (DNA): TGTGCCAGCAGTTTTACAGGGTCCTCCTACAATGAGCAGTTCTTC.

This chain's CDR3 is CASSLVPGSYEQYF. The CDR3 DNA sequence: TGCGCCAGCAGCTTGGTCCCGGGTTCCTACGAGCAGTACTTC. The V and J genes are TRBV5-1 and TRBJ2-7; no definite D call. The CDR3 is 14 residues long. The germline V gene encodes CDR1 SGHRS and CDR2 YFSETQ. V was pared by 0 bases and J by 1 base, with 8 bases between. Filled out from reference TRBV5-1 and TRBJ2-7, the complete variable domain reads KAGVTQTPRYLIKTRGQQVTLSCSPISGHRSVSWYQQTPGQGLQFLFEYFSETQRNKGNFPGRFSGRQFSNSRSEMNVSTLELGDSALYLCASSLVPGSYEQYFGPGTRLTVT.

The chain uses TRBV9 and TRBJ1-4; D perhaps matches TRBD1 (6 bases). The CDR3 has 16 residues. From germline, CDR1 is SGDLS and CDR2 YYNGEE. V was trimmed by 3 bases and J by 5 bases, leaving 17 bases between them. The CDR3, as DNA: TGTGCCAGCAGCGCGGAGCCCGGGACACTCAATGAAAAACTGTTTTTT. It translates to CASSAEPGTLNEKLFF.

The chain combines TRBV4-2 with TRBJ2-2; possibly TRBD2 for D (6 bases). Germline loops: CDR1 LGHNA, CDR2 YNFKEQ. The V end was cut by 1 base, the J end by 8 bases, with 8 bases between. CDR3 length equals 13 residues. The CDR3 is CASSQGRVGELFF. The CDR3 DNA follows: TGTGCCAGCAGCCAAGGGAGGGTTGGGGAGCTGTTTTTT.